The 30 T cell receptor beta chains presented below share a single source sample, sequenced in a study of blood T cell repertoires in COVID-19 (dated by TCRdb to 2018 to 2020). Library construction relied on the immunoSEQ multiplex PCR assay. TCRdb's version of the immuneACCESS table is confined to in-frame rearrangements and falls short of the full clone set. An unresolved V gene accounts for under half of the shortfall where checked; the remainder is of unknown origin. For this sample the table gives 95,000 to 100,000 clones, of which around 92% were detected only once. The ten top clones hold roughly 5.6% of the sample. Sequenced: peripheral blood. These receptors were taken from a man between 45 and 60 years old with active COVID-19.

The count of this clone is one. CDR3 in DNA: TGCAGCGTTGAAAAGCCCGGACAGACCTCCTACGAGCAGTACTTC. Residues: CSVEKPGQTSYEQYF. The chain has TRBV29-1 and TRBJ2-7, with D tentatively TRBD1 (6 bases). Trimming took 2 bases from V and 0 from J, leaving 14 bases between them. There are 15 residues in the CDR3. Germline V gene lookup returns CDR1 SQVTM and CDR2 ANQGSEA.

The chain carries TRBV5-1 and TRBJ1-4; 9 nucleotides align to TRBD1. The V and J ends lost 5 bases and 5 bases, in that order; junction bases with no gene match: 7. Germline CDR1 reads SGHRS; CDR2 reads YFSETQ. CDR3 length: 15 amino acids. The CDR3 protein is CASSLSGTGNEKLFF. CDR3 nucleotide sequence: TGCGCCAGCAGTCTTTCCGGGACAGGGAATGAAAAACTGTTTTTT.

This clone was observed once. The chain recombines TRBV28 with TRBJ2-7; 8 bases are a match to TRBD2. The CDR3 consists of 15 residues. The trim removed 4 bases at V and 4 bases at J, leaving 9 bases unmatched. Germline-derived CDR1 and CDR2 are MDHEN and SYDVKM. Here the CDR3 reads CASSSPAGVAYEQYF. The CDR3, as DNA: TGTGCCAGCAGTTCGCCAGCGGGAGTTGCGTACGAGCAGTACTTC.

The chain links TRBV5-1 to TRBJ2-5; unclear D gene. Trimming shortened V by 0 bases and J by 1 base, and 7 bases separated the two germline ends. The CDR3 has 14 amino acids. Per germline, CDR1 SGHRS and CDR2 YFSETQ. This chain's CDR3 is CASSLVGLQETQYF. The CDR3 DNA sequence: TGCGCCAGCAGCTTGGTTGGGCTCCAAGAGACCCAGTACTTC.

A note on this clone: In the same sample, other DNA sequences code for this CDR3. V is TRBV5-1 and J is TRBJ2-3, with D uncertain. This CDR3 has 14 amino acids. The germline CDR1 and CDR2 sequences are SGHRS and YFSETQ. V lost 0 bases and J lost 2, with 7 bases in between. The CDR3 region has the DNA TGCGCCAGCAGCTTGGGAGGCCTCACAGATACGCAGTATTTT. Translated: CASSLGGLTDTQYF.

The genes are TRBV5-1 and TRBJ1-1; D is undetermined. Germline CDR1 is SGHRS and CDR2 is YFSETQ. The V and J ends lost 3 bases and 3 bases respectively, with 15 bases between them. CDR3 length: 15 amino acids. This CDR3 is CASSSMTTGDTEAFF. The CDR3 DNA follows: TGCGCCAGCAGCTCGATGACAACCGGGGACACTGAAGCTTTCTTT.

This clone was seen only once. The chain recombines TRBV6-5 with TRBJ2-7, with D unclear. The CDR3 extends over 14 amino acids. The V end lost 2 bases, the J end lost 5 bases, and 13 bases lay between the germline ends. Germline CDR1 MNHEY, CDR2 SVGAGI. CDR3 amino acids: CASSYTTERDEQYF. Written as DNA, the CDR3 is TGTGCCAGCAGTTACACCACTGAGAGAGACGAGCAGTACTTC.

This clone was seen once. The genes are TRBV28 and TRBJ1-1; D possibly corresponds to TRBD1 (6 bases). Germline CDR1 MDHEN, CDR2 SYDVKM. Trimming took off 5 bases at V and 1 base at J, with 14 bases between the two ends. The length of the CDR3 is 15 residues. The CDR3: CASSAPRGGNTEAFF. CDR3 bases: TGTGCCAGCAGTGCCCCCCGAGGGGGGAACACTGAAGCTTTCTTT.

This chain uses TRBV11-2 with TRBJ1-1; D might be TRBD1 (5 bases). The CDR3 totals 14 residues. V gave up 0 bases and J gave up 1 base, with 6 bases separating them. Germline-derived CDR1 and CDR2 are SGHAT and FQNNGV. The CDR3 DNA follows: TGTGCCAGCAGCTTAGAGACAGAGAACACTGAAGCTTTCTTT. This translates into CASSLETENTEAFF. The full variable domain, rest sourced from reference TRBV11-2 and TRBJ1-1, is EAGVAQSPRYKIIEKRQSVAFWCNPISGHATLYWYQQILGQGPKLLIQFQNNGVVDDSQLPKDRFSAERLKGVDSTLKIQPAKLEDSAVYLCASSLETENTEAFFGQGTRLTVV.

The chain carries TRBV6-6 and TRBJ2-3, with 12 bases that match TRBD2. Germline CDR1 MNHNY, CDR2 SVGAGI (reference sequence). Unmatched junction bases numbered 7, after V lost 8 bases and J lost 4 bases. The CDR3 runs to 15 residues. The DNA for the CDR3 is TGTGCCAGCTTCGAGACTAGCGGGAGTCCAGATACGCAGTATTTT. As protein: CASFETSGSPDTQYF.

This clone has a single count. The CDR3 DNA sequence: TGTGCCAGCAGCCTCAACTTCGGGTGGTCCTCCTACGAGCAGTACTTC. The encoded protein is CASSLNFGWSSYEQYF. The V gene is TRBV5-8, the J gene TRBJ2-7; the D is unclear. Germline V lookup: CDR1 SGHTS, CDR2 YDEGEE. V was trimmed by 4 bases and J by 0 bases, leaving 17 bases between them. The CDR3 covers 16 residues.

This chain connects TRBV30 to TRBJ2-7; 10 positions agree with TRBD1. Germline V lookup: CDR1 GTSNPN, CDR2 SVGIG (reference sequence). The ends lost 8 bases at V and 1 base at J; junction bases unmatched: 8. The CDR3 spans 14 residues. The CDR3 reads CAGAPGQGSYEQYF. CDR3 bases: TGTGCCGGGGCACCGGGACAGGGGTCCTACGAGCAGTACTTC.

DNA of the CDR3: TGTGCCAGCAGCGTGACTAGCGGGAGTACAGATACGCAGTATTTT. Translating gives CASSVTSGSTDTQYF. V usage is TRBV9 and J usage is TRBJ2-3; 12 positions match TRBD2. With 2 bases clipped from V and 3 bases from J, the junction kept 1 base outside the gene matches. CDR1 is SGDLS, CDR2 YYNGEE, per germline. This CDR3 comprises 15 residues.

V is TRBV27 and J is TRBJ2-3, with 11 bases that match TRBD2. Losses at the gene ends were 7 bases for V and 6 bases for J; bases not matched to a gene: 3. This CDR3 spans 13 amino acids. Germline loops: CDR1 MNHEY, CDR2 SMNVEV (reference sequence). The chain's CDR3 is CASKRLAGDTQYF. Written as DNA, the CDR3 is TGTGCCAGCAAGCGACTAGCGGGGGATACGCAGTATTTT.

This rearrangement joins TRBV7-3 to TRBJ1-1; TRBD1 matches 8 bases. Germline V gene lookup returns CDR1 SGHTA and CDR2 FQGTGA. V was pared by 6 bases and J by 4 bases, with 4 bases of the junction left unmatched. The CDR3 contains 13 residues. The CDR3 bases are TGTGCCAGCAGTTTACAGGGGGGCACTGAAGCTTTCTTT. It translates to CASSLQGGTEAFF.

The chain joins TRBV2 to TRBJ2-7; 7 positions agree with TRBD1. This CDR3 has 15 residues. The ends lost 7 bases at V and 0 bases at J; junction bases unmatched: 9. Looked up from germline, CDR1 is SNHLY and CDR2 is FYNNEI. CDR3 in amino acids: CASISGGAYSYEQYF. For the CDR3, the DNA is TGTGCCAGCATCTCAGGGGGAGCCTACTCCTACGAGCAGTACTTC.

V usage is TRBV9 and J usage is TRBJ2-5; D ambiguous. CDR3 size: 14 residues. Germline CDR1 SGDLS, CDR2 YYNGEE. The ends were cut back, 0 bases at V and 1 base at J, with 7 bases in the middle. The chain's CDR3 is CASSVDQAQETQYF. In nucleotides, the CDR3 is TGTGCCAGCAGCGTAGATCAGGCCCAAGAGACCCAGTACTTC.

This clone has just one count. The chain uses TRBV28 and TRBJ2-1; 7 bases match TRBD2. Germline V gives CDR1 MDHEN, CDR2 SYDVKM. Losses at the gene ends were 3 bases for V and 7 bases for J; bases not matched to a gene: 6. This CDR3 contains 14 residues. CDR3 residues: CASSLAGVANEQFF. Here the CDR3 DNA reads TGTGCCAGCAGTTTGGCGGGAGTTGCTAATGAGCAGTTCTTC. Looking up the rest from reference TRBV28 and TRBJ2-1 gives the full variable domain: DVKVTQSSRYLVKRTGEKVFLECVQDMDHENMFWYRQDPGLGLRLIYFSYDVKMKEKGDIPEGYSVSREKKERFSLILESASTNQTSMYLCASSLAGVANEQFFGPGTRLTVL.

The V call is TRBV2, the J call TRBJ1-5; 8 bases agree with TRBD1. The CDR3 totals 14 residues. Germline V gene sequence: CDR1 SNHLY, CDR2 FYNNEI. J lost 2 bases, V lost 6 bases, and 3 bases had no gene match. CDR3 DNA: TGTGCCAGCAGCGACAGGGGCCGCAATCAGCCCCAGCATTTT. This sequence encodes CASSDRGRNQPQHF.

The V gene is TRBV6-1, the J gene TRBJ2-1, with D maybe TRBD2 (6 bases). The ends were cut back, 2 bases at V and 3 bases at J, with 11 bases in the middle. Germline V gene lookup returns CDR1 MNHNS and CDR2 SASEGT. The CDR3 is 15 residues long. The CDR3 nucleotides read TGTGCCAGCAGTGAACGGGGGACCTACTACAATGAGCAGTTCTTC. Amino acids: CASSERGTYYNEQFF.

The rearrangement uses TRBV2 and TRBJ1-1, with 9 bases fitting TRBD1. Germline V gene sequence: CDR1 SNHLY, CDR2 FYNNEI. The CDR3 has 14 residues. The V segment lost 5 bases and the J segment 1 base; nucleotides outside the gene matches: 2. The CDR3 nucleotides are TGTGCCAGCAGTCGGGACAGGGAGAACACTGAAGCTTTCTTT. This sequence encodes CASSRDRENTEAFF.

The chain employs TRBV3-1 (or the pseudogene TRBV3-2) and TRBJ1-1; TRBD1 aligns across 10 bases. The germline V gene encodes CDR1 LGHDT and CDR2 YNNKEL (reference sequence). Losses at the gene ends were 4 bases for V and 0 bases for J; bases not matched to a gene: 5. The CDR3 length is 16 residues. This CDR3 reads CASSRRTGGMNTEAFF. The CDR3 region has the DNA TGTGCCAGCAGCCGGCGGACAGGGGGAATGAACACTGAAGCTTTCTTT.

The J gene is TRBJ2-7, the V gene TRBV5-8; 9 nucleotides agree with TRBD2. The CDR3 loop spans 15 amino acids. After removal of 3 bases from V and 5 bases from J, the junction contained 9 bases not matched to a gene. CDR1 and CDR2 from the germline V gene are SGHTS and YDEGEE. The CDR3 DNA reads TGTGCCAGCAGCTCGGCCGGGACTAGCTTCAACGAGCAGTACTTC. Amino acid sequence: CASSSAGTSFNEQYF.

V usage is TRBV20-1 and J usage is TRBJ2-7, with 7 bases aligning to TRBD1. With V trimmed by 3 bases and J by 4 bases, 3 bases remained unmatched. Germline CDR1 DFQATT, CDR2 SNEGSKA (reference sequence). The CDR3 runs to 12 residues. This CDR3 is CSASDRVYEQYF. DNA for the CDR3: TGCAGTGCTAGTGACAGGGTTTACGAGCAGTACTTC.

Written as DNA, the CDR3 is TGTGCCAGCGACAGGGGGCAAGCCGGGGAGCTGTTTTTT. Encoded protein: CASDRGQAGELFF. The chain combines TRBV6-5 with TRBJ2-2; 10 positions match TRBD1. V gave up 8 bases and J gave up 6 bases; unmatched junction bases: 3. The germline CDR1 and CDR2 sequences are MNHEY and SVGAGI. The CDR3 is 13 amino acids.

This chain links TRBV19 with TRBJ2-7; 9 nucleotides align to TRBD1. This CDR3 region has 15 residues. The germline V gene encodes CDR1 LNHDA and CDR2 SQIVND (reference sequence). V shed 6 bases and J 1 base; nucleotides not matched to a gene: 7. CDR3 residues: CASSFRDRASYEQYF. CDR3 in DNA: TGTGCCAGTAGCTTTCGGGACAGGGCTTCCTACGAGCAGTACTTC. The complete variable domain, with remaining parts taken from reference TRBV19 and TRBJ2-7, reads DGGITQSPKYLFRKEGQNVTLSCEQNLNHDAMYWYRQDPGQGLRLIYYSQIVNDFQKGDIAEGYSVSREKKESFPLTVTSAQKNPTAFYLCASSFRDRASYEQYFGPGTRLTVT.

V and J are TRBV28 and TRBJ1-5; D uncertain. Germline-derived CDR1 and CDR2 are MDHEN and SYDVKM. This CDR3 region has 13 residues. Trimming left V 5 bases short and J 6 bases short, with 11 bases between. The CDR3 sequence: CASSPPVSQPQHF. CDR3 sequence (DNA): TGTGCCAGCAGTCCCCCTGTGAGTCAGCCCCAGCATTTT. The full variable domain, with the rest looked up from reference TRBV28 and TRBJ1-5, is DVKVTQSSRYLVKRTGEKVFLECVQDMDHENMFWYRQDPGLGLRLIYFSYDVKMKEKGDIPEGYSVSREKKERFSLILESASTNQTSMYLCASSPPVSQPQHFGDGTRLSIL.

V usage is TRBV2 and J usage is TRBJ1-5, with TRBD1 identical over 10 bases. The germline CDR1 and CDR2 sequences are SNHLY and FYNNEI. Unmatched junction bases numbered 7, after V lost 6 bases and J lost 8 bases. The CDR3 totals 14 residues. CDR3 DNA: TGTGCCAGCAGGGGGACAGGGGCCAGCGAGCCCCAGCATTTT. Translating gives CASRGTGASEPQHF.

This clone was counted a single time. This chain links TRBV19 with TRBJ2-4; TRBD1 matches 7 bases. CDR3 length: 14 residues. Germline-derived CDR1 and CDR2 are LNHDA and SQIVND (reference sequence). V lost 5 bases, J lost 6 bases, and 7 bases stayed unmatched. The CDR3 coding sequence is TGTGCCAGTAGTGCCCGACAGGGACCAAACATTCAGTACTTC. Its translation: CASSARQGPNIQYF.

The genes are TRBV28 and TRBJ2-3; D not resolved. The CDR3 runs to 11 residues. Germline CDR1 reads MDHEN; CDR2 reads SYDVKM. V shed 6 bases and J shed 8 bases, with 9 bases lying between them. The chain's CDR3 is CASSLSPTQYF. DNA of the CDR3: TGTGCCAGCAGCCTATCCCCTACGCAGTATTTT.